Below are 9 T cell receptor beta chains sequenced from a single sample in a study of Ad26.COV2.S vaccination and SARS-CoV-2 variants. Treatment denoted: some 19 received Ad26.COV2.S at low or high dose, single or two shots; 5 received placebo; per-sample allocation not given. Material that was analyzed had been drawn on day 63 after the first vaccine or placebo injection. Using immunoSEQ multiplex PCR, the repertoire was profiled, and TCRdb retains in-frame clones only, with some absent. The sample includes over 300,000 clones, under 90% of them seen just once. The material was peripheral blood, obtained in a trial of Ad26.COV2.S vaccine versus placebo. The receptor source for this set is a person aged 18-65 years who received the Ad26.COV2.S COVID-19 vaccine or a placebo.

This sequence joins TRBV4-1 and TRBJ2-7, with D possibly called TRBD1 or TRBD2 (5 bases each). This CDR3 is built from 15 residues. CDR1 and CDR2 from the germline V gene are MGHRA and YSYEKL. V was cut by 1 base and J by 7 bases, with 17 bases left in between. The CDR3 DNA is TGCGCCAGCAGCCAAGGTCCGGGACGGCAGGGAGAGCAGTACTTC. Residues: CASSQGPGRQGEQYF.

CDR3 region: CASSSGPSYGYTF. CDR3 sequence (DNA): TGTGCCAGCAGCTCAGGACCTTCCTATGGCTACACCTTC. V usage is TRBV5-5 and J usage is TRBJ1-2; D is unclear. Germline CDR1 reads SGHKS; CDR2 reads YYEKEE (reference sequence). This CDR3 has 13 residues. The V gene lost 3 bases and the J gene lost 4 bases, with 10 bases spanning the gap.

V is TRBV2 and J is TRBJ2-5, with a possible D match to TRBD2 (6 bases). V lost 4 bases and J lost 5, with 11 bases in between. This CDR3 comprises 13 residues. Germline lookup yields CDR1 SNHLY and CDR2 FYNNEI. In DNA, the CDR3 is TGTGCCAGCAGTGTAAGGGGAGGTGAGACCCAGTACTTC. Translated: CASSVRGGETQYF.

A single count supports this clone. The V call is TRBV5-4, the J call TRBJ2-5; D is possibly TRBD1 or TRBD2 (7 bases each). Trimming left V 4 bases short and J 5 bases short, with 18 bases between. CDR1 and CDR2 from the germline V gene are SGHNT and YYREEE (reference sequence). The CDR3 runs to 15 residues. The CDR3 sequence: CASSPGGGGTETQYF. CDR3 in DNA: TGTGCCAGCAGCCCAGGGGGAGGGGGAACGGAGACCCAGTACTTC.

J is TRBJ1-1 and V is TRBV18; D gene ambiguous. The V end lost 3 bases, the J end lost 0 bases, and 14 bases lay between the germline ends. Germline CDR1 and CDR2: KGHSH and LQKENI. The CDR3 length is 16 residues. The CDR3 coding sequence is TGTGCCAGCTCACCCCTTCGCCCCGACATGAACACTGAAGCTTTCTTT. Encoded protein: CASSPLRPDMNTEAFF.

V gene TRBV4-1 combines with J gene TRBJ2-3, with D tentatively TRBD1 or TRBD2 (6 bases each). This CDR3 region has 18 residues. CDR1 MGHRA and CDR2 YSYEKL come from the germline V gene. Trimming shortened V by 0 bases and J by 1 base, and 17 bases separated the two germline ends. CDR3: CASSQEGGKRAGTDTQYF. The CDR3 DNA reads TGCGCCAGCAGCCAAGAAGGGGGTAAGCGGGCTGGCACAGATACGCAGTATTTT.

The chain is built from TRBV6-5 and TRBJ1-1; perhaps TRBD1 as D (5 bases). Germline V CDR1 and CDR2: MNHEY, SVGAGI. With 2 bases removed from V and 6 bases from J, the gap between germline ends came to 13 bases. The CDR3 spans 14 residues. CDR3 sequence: CASSYRTGAAEAFF. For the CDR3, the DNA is TGTGCCAGCAGTTACCGTACAGGAGCCGCTGAAGCTTTCTTT.

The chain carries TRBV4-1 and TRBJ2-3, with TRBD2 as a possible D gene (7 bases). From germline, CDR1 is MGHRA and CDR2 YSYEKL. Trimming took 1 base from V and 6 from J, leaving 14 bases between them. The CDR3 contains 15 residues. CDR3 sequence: CASSQVWGGVDTQYF. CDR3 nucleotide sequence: TGCGCCAGCAGCCAAGTGTGGGGGGGCGTCGATACGCAGTATTTT.

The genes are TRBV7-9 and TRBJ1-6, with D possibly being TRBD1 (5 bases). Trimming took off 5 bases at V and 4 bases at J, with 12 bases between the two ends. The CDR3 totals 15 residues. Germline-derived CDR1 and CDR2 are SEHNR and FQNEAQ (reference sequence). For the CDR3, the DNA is TGTGCCAGCAGCATCCGGGACTTTTATAATTCACCCCTCCACTTT. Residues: CASSIRDFYNSPLHF.